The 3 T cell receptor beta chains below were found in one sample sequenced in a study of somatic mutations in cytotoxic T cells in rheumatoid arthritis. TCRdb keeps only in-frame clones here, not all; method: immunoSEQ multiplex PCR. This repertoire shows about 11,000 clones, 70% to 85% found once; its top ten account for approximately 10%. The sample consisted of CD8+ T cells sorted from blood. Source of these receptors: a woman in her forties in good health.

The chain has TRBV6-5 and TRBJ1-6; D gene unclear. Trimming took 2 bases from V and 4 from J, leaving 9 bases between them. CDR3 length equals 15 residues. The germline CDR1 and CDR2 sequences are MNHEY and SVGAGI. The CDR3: CASSYRETYNSPLHF. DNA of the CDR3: TGTGCCAGCAGTTACAGGGAAACGTATAATTCACCCCTCCACTTT.

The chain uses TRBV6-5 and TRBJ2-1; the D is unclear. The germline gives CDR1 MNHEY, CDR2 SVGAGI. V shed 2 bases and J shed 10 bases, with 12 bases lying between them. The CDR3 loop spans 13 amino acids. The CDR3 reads CASSYDMVKEQFF. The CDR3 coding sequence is TGTGCCAGCAGTTACGACATGGTCAAGGAGCAGTTCTTC.

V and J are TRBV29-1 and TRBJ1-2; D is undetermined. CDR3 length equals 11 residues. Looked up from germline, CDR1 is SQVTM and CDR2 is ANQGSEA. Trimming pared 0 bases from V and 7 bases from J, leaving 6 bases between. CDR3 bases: TGCAGCGTTGAAGATCAAATTGGCTACACCTTC. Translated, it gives CSVEDQIGYTF.